Described below is a single TCR beta chain sequence and its context. These data belong to a study of blood T cell repertoires in COVID-19. Across the study: The samples span acute and convalescent COVID-19 from the United States, Italy and Spain. PBMCs, B-cell-depleted T cells, or T cells were the source of the cDNA or gDNA that made up the material.

Per the study methods: Amplification of reference gene primers provided the estimated nucleated cell counts. TCRdb's copy holds only in-frame clones and misses some; the assay was immunoSEQ multiplex PCR. D and trimming were read from the DNA, whereas the V and J calls and clone size are those reported in that table. The sample consists of 150,000 or so clones, around four fifths of them appearing once. Trimming removed 8 bases from V and 4 bases from J; junction bases left unmatched: 2. Germline CDR1 GTSNPN, CDR2 SVGIG (reference sequence). The CDR3 is 12 residues long. J is TRBJ1-5 and V is TRBV30; 10 bases fit TRBD1. Sequences were obtained from peripheral blood. The sequence was collected from a human donor in a cohort sampled during active COVID-19. Here the CDR3 reads CAVDRGNQPQHF. Written as DNA, the CDR3 is TGTGCCGTGGACAGGGGGAATCAGCCCCAGCATTTT.